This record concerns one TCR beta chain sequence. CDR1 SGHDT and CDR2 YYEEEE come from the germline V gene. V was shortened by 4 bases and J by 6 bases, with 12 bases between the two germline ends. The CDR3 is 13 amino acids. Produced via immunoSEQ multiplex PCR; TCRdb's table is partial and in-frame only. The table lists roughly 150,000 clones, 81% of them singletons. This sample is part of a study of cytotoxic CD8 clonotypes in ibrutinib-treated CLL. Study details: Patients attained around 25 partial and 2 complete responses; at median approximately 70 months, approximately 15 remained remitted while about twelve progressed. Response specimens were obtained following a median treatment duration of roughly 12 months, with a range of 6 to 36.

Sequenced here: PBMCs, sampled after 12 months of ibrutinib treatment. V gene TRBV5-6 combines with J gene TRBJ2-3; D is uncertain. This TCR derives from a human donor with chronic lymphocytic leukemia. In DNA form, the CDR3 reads TGTGCCAGCAGCCGCCCCAGAGCCGATACGCAGTATTTT. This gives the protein CASSRPRADTQYF.